This T cell receptor (beta chain) was identified during a study of cytomegalovirus exposure and HLA in healthy donors. Study-wide results and limits: Presence/absence analyses assumed roughly uniform sequencing depth across donors. In a later analysis, several top co-occurrence clusters appeared linked to parvovirus B19, influenza, CMV and Epstein-Barr virus.

Details on this clone: Its specificity is not known.

A multiplex PCR was run with 60 Vbeta primers and 13 Jbeta primers. Produced via immunoSEQ multiplex PCR; TCRdb's table is partial and in-frame only. The table lists 90,000 to 140,000 clones, roughly an eighth of them singletons. Germline V gene lookup returns CDR1 SGDLS and CDR2 YYNGEE. The ends lost 3 bases at V and 8 bases at J; junction bases unmatched: 8. CDR3 length: 14 residues. This clonotype was obtained from a man aged 40-55 years in good health and CMV-seropositive. The J gene is TRBJ1-2, the V gene TRBV9; TRBD1 matches 9 bases. Sequenced material: PBMCs. The CDR3 sequence: CASSADNRGQGYTF. The DNA for the CDR3 is TGTGCCAGCAGCGCGGATAACAGGGGGCAAGGCTACACCTTC. The variable domain in full, completed from reference TRBV9 and TRBJ1-2, reads DSGVTQTPKHLITATGQRVTLRCSPRSGDLSVYWYQQSLDQGLQFLIQYYNGEERAKGNILERFSAQQFPDLHSELNLSSLELGDSALYFCASSADNRGQGYTFGSGTRLTVV.